The present T cell receptor (beta chain) was sequenced within a study of T cell responses to AZD1222 COVID-19 vaccine. This CDR3 has 13 amino acids. Germline V CDR1 and CDR2: ENHRY, SYGVKD. V lost 2 bases and J lost 5, with 10 bases in between. Study-level results: Of the AZD1222 recipients, only five or six were seropositive at baseline. Targets within unmutated variant regions were reportedly found for nearly half of spike-specific TCRs.

Regarding this clone: Antigen unknown.

Data came from immunoSEQ multiplex PCR; TCRdb stores just in-frame clones and leaves some out. The sample carries about 66,000 clones, 90% to 95% recorded once. This chain connects TRBV10-3 to TRBJ2-7, with D possibly matching TRBD1 (6 bases). The receptor was isolated from an adult who received the MenACWY meningococcal vaccine as a control. Sequenced here: peripheral blood, sampled 28 days after the second dose of the MenACWY control vaccine. The CDR3 spells CAISEGQTNEQYF. In nucleotides, the CDR3 is TGTGCCATCAGTGAGGGACAGACTAACGAGCAGTACTTC.